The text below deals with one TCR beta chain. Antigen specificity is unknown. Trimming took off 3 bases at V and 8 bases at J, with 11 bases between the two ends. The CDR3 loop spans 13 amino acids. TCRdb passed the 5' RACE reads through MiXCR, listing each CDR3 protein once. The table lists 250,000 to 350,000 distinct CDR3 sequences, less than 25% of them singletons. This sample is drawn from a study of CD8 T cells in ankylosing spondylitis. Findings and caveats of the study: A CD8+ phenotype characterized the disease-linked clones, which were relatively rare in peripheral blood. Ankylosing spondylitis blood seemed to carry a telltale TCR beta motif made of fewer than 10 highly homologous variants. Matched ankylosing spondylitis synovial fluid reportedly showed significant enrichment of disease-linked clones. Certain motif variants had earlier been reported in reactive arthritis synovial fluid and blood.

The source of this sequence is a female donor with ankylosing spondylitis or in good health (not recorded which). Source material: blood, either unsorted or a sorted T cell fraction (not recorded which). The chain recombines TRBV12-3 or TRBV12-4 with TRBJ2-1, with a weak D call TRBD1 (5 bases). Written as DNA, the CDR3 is TGTGCCAGCAGTTTGGACCAAGGGGATGAGCAGTTCTTC. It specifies CASSLDQGDEQFF.